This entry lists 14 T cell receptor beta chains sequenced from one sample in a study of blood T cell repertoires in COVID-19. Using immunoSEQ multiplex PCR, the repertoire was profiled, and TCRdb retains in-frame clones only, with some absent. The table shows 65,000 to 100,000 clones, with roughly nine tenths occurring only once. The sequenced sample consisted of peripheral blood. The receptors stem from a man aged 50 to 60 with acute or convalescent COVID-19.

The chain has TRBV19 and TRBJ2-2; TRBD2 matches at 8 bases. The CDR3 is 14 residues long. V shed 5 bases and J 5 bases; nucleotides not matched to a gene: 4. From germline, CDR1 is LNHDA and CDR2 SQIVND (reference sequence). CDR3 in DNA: TGTGCCAGTAGTGGTGGCGGGGGGACCGGGGAGCTGTTTTTT. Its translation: CASSGGGGTGELFF.

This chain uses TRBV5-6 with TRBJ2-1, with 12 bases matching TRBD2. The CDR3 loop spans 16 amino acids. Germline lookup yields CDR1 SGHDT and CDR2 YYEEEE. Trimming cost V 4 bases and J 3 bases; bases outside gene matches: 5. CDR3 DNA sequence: TGTGCCAGCAGCCCTAGCGGGGGGGCTATCTACAATGAGCAGTTCTTC. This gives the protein CASSPSGGAIYNEQFF.

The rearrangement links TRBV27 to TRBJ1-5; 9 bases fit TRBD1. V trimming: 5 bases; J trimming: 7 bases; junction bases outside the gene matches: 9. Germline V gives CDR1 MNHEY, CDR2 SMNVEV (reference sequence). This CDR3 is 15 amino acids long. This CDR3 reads CASSISRDRAQPQHF. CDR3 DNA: TGTGCCAGCAGTATCTCCCGGGACAGGGCCCAGCCCCAGCATTTT.

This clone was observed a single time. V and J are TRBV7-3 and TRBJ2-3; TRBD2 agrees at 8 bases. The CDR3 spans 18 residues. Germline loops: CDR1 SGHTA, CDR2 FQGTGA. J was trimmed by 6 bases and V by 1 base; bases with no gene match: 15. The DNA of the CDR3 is TGTGCCAGCAGCTTAATGTCGGGAGCGGGGGATCCGAGGGATACGCAGTATTTT. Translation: CASSLMSGAGDPRDTQYF.

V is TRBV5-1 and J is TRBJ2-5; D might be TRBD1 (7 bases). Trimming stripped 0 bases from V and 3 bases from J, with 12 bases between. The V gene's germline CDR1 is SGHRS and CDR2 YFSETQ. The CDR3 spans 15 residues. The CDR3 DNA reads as TGCGCCAGCAGCTTGGAGGGGGCGGGGAAAGAGACCCAGTACTTC. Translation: CASSLEGAGKETQYF. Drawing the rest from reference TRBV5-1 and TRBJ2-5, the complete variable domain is KAGVTQTPRYLIKTRGQQVTLSCSPISGHRSVSWYQQTPGQGLQFLFEYFSETQRNKGNFPGRFSGRQFSNSRSEMNVSTLELGDSALYLCASSLEGAGKETQYFGPGTRLLVL.

The CDR3 sequence: CASSLDSQGGYTF. In DNA, the CDR3 is TGCGCCAGCAGCTTGGATAGTCAGGGAGGCTACACCTTC. V gene TRBV5-1 combines with J gene TRBJ1-2; a possible D gene is TRBD1 (5 bases). This CDR3 has 13 amino acids. CDR1 is SGHRS and CDR2 is YFSETQ in the germline V gene. V dropped 0 bases and J dropped 8 bases, with 11 bases sitting between them.

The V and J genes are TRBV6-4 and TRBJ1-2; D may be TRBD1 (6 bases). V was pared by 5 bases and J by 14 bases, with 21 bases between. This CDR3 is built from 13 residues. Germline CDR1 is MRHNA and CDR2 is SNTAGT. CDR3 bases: TGTGCCAGCAGTATCTCTGGGGCAGGGGATGGGACCTTC. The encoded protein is CASSISGAGDGTF.

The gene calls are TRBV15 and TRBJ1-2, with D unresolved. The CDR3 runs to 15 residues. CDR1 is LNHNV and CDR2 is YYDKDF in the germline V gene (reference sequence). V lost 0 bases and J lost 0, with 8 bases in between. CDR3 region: CATSRDGVSNYGYTF. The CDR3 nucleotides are TGTGCCACCAGCAGAGACGGGGTGTCTAACTATGGCTACACCTTC.

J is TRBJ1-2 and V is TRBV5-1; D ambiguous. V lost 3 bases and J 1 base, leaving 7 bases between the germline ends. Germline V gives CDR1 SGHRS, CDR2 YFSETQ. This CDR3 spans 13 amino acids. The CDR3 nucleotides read TGCGCCAGCAGCTCCGGTCTTAACTATGGCTACACCTTC. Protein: CASSSGLNYGYTF.

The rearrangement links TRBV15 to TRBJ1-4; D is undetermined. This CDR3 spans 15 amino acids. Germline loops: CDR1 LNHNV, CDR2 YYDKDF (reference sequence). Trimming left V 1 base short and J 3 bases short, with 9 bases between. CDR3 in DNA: TGTGCCACCAGCAGAGGTGCACAGCCTAATGAAAAACTGTTTTTT. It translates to CATSRGAQPNEKLFF.

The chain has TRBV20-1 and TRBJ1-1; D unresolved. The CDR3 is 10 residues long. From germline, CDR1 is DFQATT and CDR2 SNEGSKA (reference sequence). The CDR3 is CTAGLPEAFF. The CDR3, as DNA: TGCACGGCGGGTCTTCCTGAAGCTTTCTTT.

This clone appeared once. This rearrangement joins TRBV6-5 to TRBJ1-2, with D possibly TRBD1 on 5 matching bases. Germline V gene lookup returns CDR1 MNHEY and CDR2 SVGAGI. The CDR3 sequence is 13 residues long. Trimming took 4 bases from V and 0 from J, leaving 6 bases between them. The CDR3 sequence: CASSWGTNYGYTF. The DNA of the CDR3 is TGTGCCAGCAGTTGGGGCACTAACTATGGCTACACCTTC.

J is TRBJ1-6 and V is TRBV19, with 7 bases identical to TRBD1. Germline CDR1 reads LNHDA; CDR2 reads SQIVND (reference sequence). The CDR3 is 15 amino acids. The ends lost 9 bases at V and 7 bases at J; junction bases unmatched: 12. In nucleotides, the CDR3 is TGTGCCAGCGCACTCCGGGACAGAGCCAATTCACCCCTCCACTTT. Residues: CASALRDRANSPLHF.

The CDR3 sequence: CASSPRAPLDTQYF. CDR3 in DNA: TGTGCCAGCAGCCCTAGAGCCCCTCTCGATACGCAGTATTTT. The chain links TRBV28 to TRBJ2-3; no reliable D call. Germline V CDR1 and CDR2: MDHEN, SYDVKM. V was shortened by 6 bases and J by 6 bases, with 16 bases between the two germline ends. The CDR3 is made up of 14 amino acids.